Following are 22 T cell receptor beta chains from one sample sequenced in a study of CD4 T cells in relation to SARS-CoV-2 and coronaviruses. TCRdb's copy holds only in-frame clones and misses some; the assay was immunoSEQ multiplex PCR. The sample lists tens of thousands of clones, about 91% seen once, with about 0.36% in the top ten. Sequences were obtained from naive CD4+ T cells from PBMCs. The subset denotes: naive CD4+ T cells isolated by negative enrichment. The source of these receptors is an adult with COVID-19.

This chain connects TRBV7-6 to TRBJ2-7; 7 bases line up with TRBD1. The trim removed 5 bases at V and 2 bases at J, leaving 6 bases unmatched. CDR3 length: 14 residues. CDR1 is SGHVS, CDR2 FNYEAQ, per germline. CDR3 in DNA: TGTGCCAGCAGCATCACAGGGGACCCCTACGAGCAGTACTTC. Translating it yields CASSITGDPYEQYF.

The rearrangement links TRBV7-9 to TRBJ2-7; D unresolved. CDR1 is SEHNR and CDR2 is FQNEAQ in the germline V gene (reference sequence). The ends were cut back, 2 bases at V and 0 bases at J, with 5 bases in the middle. This CDR3 is built from 13 residues. CDR3 sequence: CASSLSSSYEQYF. The CDR3 DNA sequence: TGTGCCAGCAGCTTATCGAGCTCCTACGAGCAGTACTTC.

CDR3 DNA: TGTGCCAGCAGTTTCCAGGGGGGGAGGATGAACACTGAAGCTTTCTTT. Encoded protein: CASSFQGGRMNTEAFF. The V call is TRBV2, the J call TRBJ1-1, with TRBD1 identical over 7 bases. The CDR3 runs to 16 residues. The V gene end was trimmed by 5 bases and the J gene end by 0 bases; junction bases not matched to a gene: 9. Germline V gene data show CDR1 as SNHLY and CDR2 as FYNNEI.

The gene calls are TRBV7-9 and TRBJ2-7, with D perhaps matching TRBD2 (6 bases). CDR1 and CDR2 (germline): SEHNR, FQNEAQ (reference sequence). CDR3 length: 14 residues. The germline V and J ends were trimmed by 3 bases and 6 bases, with 15 bases remaining between them. The CDR3: CASSLTGGVGEQYF. CDR3 nucleotides: TGTGCCAGCAGCTTGACCGGGGGAGTTGGCGAGCAGTACTTC.

The chain recombines TRBV27 with TRBJ1-2; D gene ambiguous. The CDR3 runs to 13 residues. V was pared by 3 bases and J by 6 bases, with 11 bases between. Germline V gives CDR1 MNHEY, CDR2 SMNVEV (reference sequence). The CDR3 coding sequence is TGTGCCAGCAGTTTGAGTTCCGGGGATGGCTACACCTTC. This encodes CASSLSSGDGYTF.

The chain joins TRBV28 to TRBJ2-1; tentative D call: TRBD1 (5 bases). V lost 6 bases and J 6 bases, leaving 9 bases between the germline ends. Germline lookup yields CDR1 MDHEN and CDR2 SYDVKM. The CDR3 spans 12 residues. CDR3 in amino acids: CASREGVNEQFF. The CDR3 DNA is TGTGCCAGCAGGGAAGGGGTCAATGAGCAGTTCTTC.

This clone was found once. This sequence joins TRBV27 and TRBJ2-3; D is perhaps TRBD2 (5 bases). The CDR3 extends over 15 amino acids. V was pared by 2 bases and J by 0 bases, with 9 bases between. The germline V gene has CDR1 MNHEY and CDR2 SMNVEV (reference sequence). The CDR3 protein is CASSLRRTSTDTQYF. CDR3 in DNA: TGTGCCAGCAGTTTAAGAAGGACTAGCACAGATACGCAGTATTTT.

This clone was detected only once. The rearrangement links TRBV6-5 to TRBJ1-5; D perhaps matches TRBD1 (5 bases). Per germline, CDR1 MNHEY and CDR2 SVGAGI. This CDR3 comprises 13 residues. V lost 7 bases to trimming and J lost 7 bases, with 14 bases between them. Here the CDR3 reads CASIAGDSQPQHF. The CDR3 DNA sequence: TGTGCCAGCATAGCCGGAGACAGCCAGCCCCAGCATTTT.

This clone was seen a few times. Distinct nucleotide sequences in the sample also encode this CDR3. The chain carries TRBV6-5 and TRBJ2-7; maybe TRBD2 (6 bases). V was clipped by 6 bases and J by 0 bases, with 9 bases between them. The CDR3 totals 13 residues. Germline-derived CDR1 and CDR2 are MNHEY and SVGAGI. The CDR3 DNA sequence: TGTGCCAGCAGCCGGACTAACTCCTACGAGCAGTACTTC. This gives the protein CASSRTNSYEQYF.

The sample holds a few counts of this clone. The chain is built from TRBV24-1 and TRBJ1-1, with TRBD1 identical over 9 bases. Germline-derived CDR1 and CDR2 are KGHDR and SFDVKD. CDR3 length: 15 residues. V was pared by 2 bases and J by 7 bases, with 7 bases of the junction left unmatched. This CDR3 reads CATSDYDRGANEAFF. In DNA form, the CDR3 reads TGTGCCACCAGTGATTATGACAGGGGGGCCAATGAAGCTTTCTTT.

This clone was seen once. The CDR3 DNA reads as TGTGCCAGCAGCTTAAGGCAGGGCCACAATGAGCAGTTCTTC. Protein: CASSLRQGHNEQFF. V usage is TRBV7-2 and J usage is TRBJ2-1; D might be TRBD1 (5 bases). Germline CDR1 is SGHTA and CDR2 is FQGNSA. Trimming took 2 bases from V and 5 from J, leaving 10 bases between them. There are 14 residues in the CDR3.

V is TRBV19 and J is TRBJ1-1, with 12 bases aligning to TRBD1. This CDR3 is built from 16 residues. With 5 bases clipped from V and 0 bases from J, the junction kept 4 bases outside the gene matches. The V gene's germline CDR1 is LNHDA and CDR2 SQIVND (reference sequence). CDR3 loop: CASSPGQGAMNTEAFF. The CDR3 DNA reads as TGTGCCAGTAGTCCGGGACAGGGGGCCATGAACACTGAAGCTTTCTTT. The full variable domain, rest sourced from reference TRBV19 and TRBJ1-1, is DGGITQSPKYLFRKEGQNVTLSCEQNLNHDAMYWYRQDPGQGLRLIYYSQIVNDFQKGDIAEGYSVSREKKESFPLTVTSAQKNPTAFYLCASSPGQGAMNTEAFFGQGTRLTVV.

The chain joins TRBV28 to TRBJ2-7; tentative D call: TRBD2 (6 bases). V lost 4 bases and J 2 bases, leaving 12 bases between the germline ends. This CDR3 is built from 14 residues. Germline V CDR1 and CDR2: MDHEN, SYDVKM. The CDR3 coding sequence is TGTGCCAGCAGTTCTGCGGACTATCCCTACGAGCAGTACTTC. Amino acid sequence: CASSSADYPYEQYF.

The chain links TRBV5-1 to TRBJ2-5, with 7 bases aligning to TRBD1. Germline V CDR1 and CDR2: SGHRS, YFSETQ. V gave up 2 bases and J gave up 2 bases; unmatched junction bases: 12. This CDR3 is built from 17 residues. The CDR3 sequence: CASSLIETLRGQETQYF. The DNA of the CDR3 is TGCGCCAGCAGCTTAATTGAAACGCTCAGGGGGCAAGAGACCCAGTACTTC.

The chain recombines TRBV7-2 with TRBJ2-5, with D perhaps given as TRBD1 or TRBD2 (5 bases each). V lost 2 bases and J 1 base, leaving 11 bases between the germline ends. The CDR3 length is 15 residues. CDR1 and CDR2 from the germline V gene are SGHTA and FQGNSA. CDR3 amino acids: CASSLLGTFQETQYF. The CDR3 DNA is TGTGCCAGCAGCTTATTGGGGACCTTCCAAGAGACCCAGTACTTC.

The chain has TRBV20-1 and TRBJ2-7; D is unresolved. The CDR3 extends over 15 amino acids. Germline V gene lookup returns CDR1 DFQATT and CDR2 SNEGSKA (reference sequence). Trimming removed 3 bases from V and 3 bases from J, with 18 bases in between. The CDR3 nucleotides read TGCAGTGCTAGTACGTTAGGGCAAAGTTACTACGAGCAGTACTTC. Translating gives CSASTLGQSYYEQYF.

The rearrangement uses TRBV28 and TRBJ2-7; tentative D call: TRBD2 (6 bases). Trimming removed 4 bases from V and 0 bases from J, with 13 bases in between. In germline, CDR1 is MDHEN, CDR2 SYDVKM. CDR3 length: 15 amino acids. The DNA for the CDR3 is TGTGCCAGCAGTTCCTTTAGCGGTAACTCCTACGAGCAGTACTTC. Its translation: CASSSFSGNSYEQYF.

V gene TRBV27 combines with J gene TRBJ2-5; 11 nucleotides agree with TRBD2. This CDR3 has 16 residues. Germline loops: CDR1 MNHEY, CDR2 SMNVEV (reference sequence). Losses at the gene ends were 0 bases for V and 1 base for J; bases not matched to a gene: 1. The CDR3 DNA reads as TGTGCCAGCAGTTTATCGACTAGCGGGATCCAAGAGACCCAGTACTTC. Residues: CASSLSTSGIQETQYF.

V is TRBV27 and J is TRBJ2-7, with TRBD1 matching 7 bases. Germline CDR1 MNHEY, CDR2 SMNVEV (reference sequence). V lost 4 bases and J lost 3; bases outside the gene matches: 15. The CDR3 runs to 17 residues. The CDR3 DNA sequence: TGTGCCAGCAGTTCTATAGCTACCGGGACAGAAGGCTACGAGCAGTACTTC. Protein: CASSSIATGTEGYEQYF.

The rearrangement joins TRBV7-3 to TRBJ2-5, with unresolved D. The CDR3 sequence is 19 residues long. Germline V gives CDR1 SGHTA, CDR2 FQGTGA. With 2 bases removed from V and 7 bases from J, the gap between germline ends came to 29 bases. CDR3: CASSLGCADPNGGRLTQYF. DNA for the CDR3: TGTGCCAGCAGCTTAGGTTGTGCAGACCCCAACGGCGGTAGACTGACCCAGTACTTC.

The rearrangement uses TRBV11-2 and TRBJ2-1; the D is unclear. The CDR3 consists of 14 residues. CDR1 is SGHAT and CDR2 is FQNNGV in the germline V gene. V lost 4 bases to trimming and J lost 1 base, with 8 bases between them. CDR3 DNA sequence: TGTGCCAGCAGCTCTCCTAGTTCCTACAATGAGCAGTTCTTC. It codes for CASSSPSSYNEQFF. Combining the CDR3 with reference TRBV11-2 and TRBJ2-1 gives the whole variable domain EAGVAQSPRYKIIEKRQSVAFWCNPISGHATLYWYQQILGQGPKLLIQFQNNGVVDDSQLPKDRFSAERLKGVDSTLKIQPAKLEDSAVYLCASSSPSSYNEQFFGPGTRLTVL.

The chain carries TRBV4-1 and TRBJ1-5; maybe TRBD1 (5 bases). V dropped 0 bases and J dropped 3 bases, with 12 bases sitting between them. The CDR3 runs to 16 residues. CDR1 is MGHRA and CDR2 is YSYEKL in the germline V gene. The CDR3 DNA is TGCGCCAGCAGCCAAGAGGGACGGAGAGTCAATCAGCCCCAGCATTTT. Translating gives CASSQEGRRVNQPQHF.